Included here is one T cell receptor beta chain sequence, with context. The data originate from a study of OX40 agonist ivuxolimab in advanced cancers. Whole-study context: Of mixed ages from about 23 to 90 and averaging around 60 years, the group was roughly 85% male.

Clones were sequenced by immunoSEQ multiplex PCR, and TCRdb holds only the in-frame ones, with some missing. The data show tens of thousands of clones, with about 85% seen just once and about 20% held by the top ten. V shed 2 bases and J 6 bases; nucleotides not matched to a gene: 2. There are 13 residues in the CDR3. Germline loops: CDR1 MNHEY, CDR2 SMNVEV (reference sequence). Patients with a history of autoimmune disease or on systemic immunosuppression were excluded. The timepoints at which blood was sampled were baseline, cycle 4 day 1, and cycle 7 day 1. The receptor comes from an adult with an advanced solid tumor such as melanoma, head and neck, liver or kidney cancer. V usage is TRBV27 and J usage is TRBJ2-7, with 9 positions matching TRBD1. The sequences come from CD4+ or CD8+ T cells sorted from blood, collected in a trial of the OX40 agonist ivuxolimab. The CDR3 spells CASSLRTGVEQYF. In DNA, the CDR3 is TGTGCCAGCAGTTTACGGACAGGGGTCGAGCAGTACTTC.